This T cell receptor (beta chain) was recorded in a study of T-cell reconstitution after alpha-beta-depleted transplantation in children. The J segment lost 4 bases and the V segment lost 3 bases, leaving 7 bases of the junction unmatched. CDR3 length equals 15 residues. CDR1 is MDHEN, CDR2 SYDVKM, per germline. As it was prepared, the TCRbeta library received unique molecular identifiers. Each CDR3 protein gets one entry after TCRdb re-called the PCR reads with MiXCR. The sample has about 240,000 distinct CDR3 sequences, roughly 24% seen once; the top ten hold around 2.5%. This sequence originates from a girl aged 2 to 9 with Fanconi anemia, due to receive a stem cell transplant. The sample in question was PBMCs, obtained before TCRalphabeta/CD19-depleted stem cell transplant. The chain joins TRBV28 to TRBJ2-5; 8 bases are shared with TRBD1. The DNA of the CDR3 is TGTGCCAGCAGTTTCACAGGGGGATTGGTAGAGACCCAGTACTTC. It encodes CASSFTGGLVETQYF.